This TCR beta chain was sequenced in a study of vaccination and CD4 T cells after COVID-19. The CDR3 extends over 16 amino acids. After removal of 5 bases from V and 6 bases from J, the junction contained 13 bases not matched to a gene. CDR1 and CDR2 from the germline V gene are MDHEN and SYDVKM. The treatment is: roughly 11-day PBMC culture with coronavirus spike peptide pools or control peptides (ViraFEST assay). The Oncomine TCR Beta short-read assay generated sequence data from the DNA of cultured CD4+ T cells. A single record per CDR3 protein comes from TCRdb applying MiXCR to the PCR reads. The table lists tens of thousands of distinct CDR3 sequences, about 62% of them singletons. On this clonotype: The antigen is not known.

The receptor's source is a human donor who received a COVID-19 vaccine. The sample in question was CD4+ T cells from blood, cultured in vitro, obtained before SARS-CoV-2 vaccination. The rearrangement uses TRBV28 and TRBJ2-5; 9 positions match TRBD1. The CDR3 bases are TGTGCCAGCAGTACCCCGGGACAGGGAGAGGCGAAGACCCAGTACTTC. This sequence encodes CASSTPGQGEAKTQYF. Full variable domain (rest looked up from reference TRBV28 and TRBJ2-5): DVKVTQSSRYLVKRTGEKVFLECVQDMDHENMFWYRQDPGLGLRLIYFSYDVKMKEKGDIPEGYSVSREKKERFSLILESASTNQTSMYLCASSTPGQGEAKTQYFGPGTRLLVL.